The source of this TCR beta chain is a study of T cell responses to AZD1222 COVID-19 vaccine. Produced via immunoSEQ multiplex PCR; TCRdb's table is partial and in-frame only. Of 140,000 or so clones in the sample, more than 70% are singletons; the top ten hold over 4.5%. The study's findings and limits: In all cases, repertoires were sampled only after the peak T cell response. Clonal diversity was possibly underestimated, and white British individuals and females predominated among donors. Spike-specific TCR depth and breadth grew after two AZD1222 doses.

This clone was counted only a few times. Its antigen is unknown. The material sequenced was peripheral blood, taken 28 days after the second AZD1222 dose. The clonotype originates from an adult who received the AZD1222 COVID-19 vaccine.

In DNA, the CDR3 is TGTGCCAGCAGCCTTCGGGAGGGGGATGAAAAACTGTTTTTT. This sequence encodes CASSLREGDEKLFF. This chain connects TRBV3-1 (or the pseudogene TRBV3-2) to TRBJ1-4; tentatively, D is TRBD1 (6 bases). The germline V gene encodes CDR1 LGHDT and CDR2 YNNKEL (reference sequence). V was trimmed by 4 bases and J by 6 bases, leaving 12 bases between them. The CDR3 totals 14 residues.